This TCR beta chain was sequenced for a study of T-cell memory formation after mild COVID-19. Regarding this clonotype: The antigen remains unidentified.

This CDR3 is 15 amino acids long. The V and J ends lost 2 bases and 4 bases respectively, with 15 bases between them. Per germline, CDR1 DFQATT and CDR2 SNEGSKA (reference sequence). TCRdb re-called the 5' RACE reads with MiXCR, one entry per CDR3 protein. The table lists some 350,000 distinct CDR3 sequences, more than 15% of them singletons. Study-level points and caveats: Mainly CM and EM harbored the contracting CD4+ clones; mainly EMRA harbored the CD8+ ones.

This sequence joins TRBV20-1 and TRBJ2-4; maybe TRBD2 (6 bases). Material for sequencing was PBMCs or a T cell subset sorted from them (not recorded which). This clonotype originated in a man aged 18 to 30 who had mild COVID-19 (a few samples of this study predate the infection). Cell type and time point are not known. Here the CDR3 DNA reads TGCAGTGCTAGATCCCATGGGGGGAGTAAAAACATTCAGTACTTC. Encoded protein: CSARSHGGSKNIQYF.